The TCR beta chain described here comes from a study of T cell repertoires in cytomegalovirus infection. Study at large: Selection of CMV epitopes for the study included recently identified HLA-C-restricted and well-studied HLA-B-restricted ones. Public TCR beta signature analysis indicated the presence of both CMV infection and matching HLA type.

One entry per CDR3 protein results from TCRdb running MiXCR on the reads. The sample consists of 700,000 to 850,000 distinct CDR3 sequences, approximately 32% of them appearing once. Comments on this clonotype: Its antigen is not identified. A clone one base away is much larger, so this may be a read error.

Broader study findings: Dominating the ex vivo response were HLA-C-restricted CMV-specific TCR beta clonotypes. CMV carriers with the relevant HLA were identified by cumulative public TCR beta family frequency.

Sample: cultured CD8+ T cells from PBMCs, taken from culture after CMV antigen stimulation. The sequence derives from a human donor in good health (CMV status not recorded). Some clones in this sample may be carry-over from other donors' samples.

CDR3 sequence reads: CASSVTEGYEQYF. The CDR3 nucleotides read TGTGCCAGCAGCGTAACCGAGGGATACGAGCAGTACTTC. V is TRBV7-6 and J is TRBJ2-7; a possible D gene is TRBD2 (5 bases). Per germline, CDR1 SGHVS and CDR2 FNYEAQ. The CDR3 contains 13 residues. Trimming removed 5 bases at V and 4 bases at J, with 12 bases between.